This T cell receptor beta chain came from a study of blood T cells in healthy people across ages. A second PCR of 7 to 11 cycles used a sample-barcoded 5' primer and a J-beta primer mix. TCRdb passed the 5' RACE reads through MiXCR, listing each CDR3 protein once. This table holds fewer than 2,000,000 distinct CDR3 sequences, around 36% found once. With 2 bases removed from V and 5 bases from J, the gap between germline ends came to 9 bases. The CDR3 runs to 13 residues. CDR1 SGHDN and CDR2 FVKESK come from the germline V gene. The chain is built from TRBV14 and TRBJ1-1; D unclear. This clonotype was obtained from a woman in her 30s in good health. The material sequenced was blood. The CDR3 sequence: CASSQSRGTEAFF. In nucleotides, the CDR3 is TGTGCCAGCAGCCAATCCCGAGGTACTGAAGCTTTCTTT.